The T cell receptor beta chain described here comes from a study of cytomegalovirus exposure and HLA in healthy donors. Study background: Among about 179 million T cells, an earlier analysis found approximately 110 million unique TCR beta sequences.

Researchers ran the PCR with 60 Vbeta and 13 Jbeta primers. The protocol was immunoSEQ multiplex PCR, while the TCRdb copy is restricted to in-frame clones and leaves out a portion. Of more than 150,000 clones in the sample, 75% to 90% are singletons; the top ten hold 6.3%. Study outcomes and limitations: The authors confirmed in vitro that three CMV-associated chains were specific for CMV antigens. Of the V segments, some could not be distinguished, including TRBV6-2 and TRBV6-3, and were excluded.

Per germline, CDR1 SGHTS and CDR2 YDEGEE. This CDR3 is built from 14 residues. The germline V and J ends were trimmed by 0 bases and 5 bases, with 6 bases remaining between them. As for this clone: The target antigen is unknown.

This sequence joins TRBV5-8 and TRBJ1-6; D is unresolved. Sequenced material: PBMCs. The origin of this receptor is a man in his forties or fifties in good health and CMV-seropositive. CDR3 amino acids: CASSLGGNNSPLHF. CDR3 DNA: TGTGCCAGCAGCTTGGGCGGTAATAATTCACCCCTCCACTTT.